Listed below are T cell receptor beta chains from one sample, sequenced in a study of blood T cells in healthy people across ages. Via MiXCR, TCRdb re-called the 5' RACE reads, giving one row per CDR3 protein. The sample includes approximately 1.5 million distinct CDR3 sequences, roughly 32% of them seen just once. Specimen: blood. These receptors all come from a woman under 40 in good health. Both conserved end residues are part of each CDR3. D genes are given only for firm matches. Some rows mark clone size as missing; the rest say once, few, many or name a class of expanded clone.

once	NA	16	TRBV7-9	TRBJ1-2	TGTGCCAGCAGCTCCTTGGGCCTTCTCCGGGGCTATGGCTACACCTTC	CASSSLGLLRGYGYTF
NA	TRBD1	13	TRBV20-1	TRBJ1-5	TGCAGTGTCTCACAGGGGGCAGGTCAGCCCCAGCATTTT	CSVSQGAGQPQHF
many	TRBD2	15	TRBV5-5	TRBJ2-5	TGTGCCAGCAGGAGACGACTAGCGGAGGAAGAGACCCAGTACTTC	CASRRRLAEEETQYF
many	NA	12	TRBV29-1	TRBJ2-3	TGCAGCGTTGATCAGTGGTCAGATACGCAGTATTTT	CSVDQWSDTQYF
many	NA	12	TRBV7-2	TRBJ2-7	TGTGCCAGCAGCTTAACGCCCTACGAGCAGTACTTC	CASSLTPYEQYF
NA	TRBD2	15	TRBV3-1	TRBJ2-3	TGTGCCAGCAGCCAATGGACTAGCCCCACAGATACGCAGTATTTT	CASSQWTSPTDTQYF
NA	NA	14	TRBV18	TRBJ1-4	TGTGCCAGCTCACAAAGCAGGGGTTACGAAAAACTGTTTTTT	CASSQSRGYEKLFF
many	NA	13	TRBV6-6	TRBJ2-5	TGTGCCAGCAGTGTCCGGGCCACCCTTCCCGAGTACTTC	CASSVRATLPEYF
NA	NA	16	TRBV21-1	TRBJ2-7	TGTGCCAGCAGCAAAAAGTTAGCGGGGGGAAACTACGAGCAGTACTTC	CASSKKLAGGNYEQYF
NA	NA	15	TRBV7-2	TRBJ2-5	TGTGCCAGCAGCTTATACGGACAGAGCATAGAGACCCAGTACTTC	CASSLYGQSIETQYF
many	NA	15	TRBV29-1	TRBJ2-7	TGCAGCGTCGAAAATCCGGGCAAGGGGGCCTACGAGCAGTACTTC	CSVENPGKGAYEQYF
few	NA	14	TRBV6-5	TRBJ2-1	TGTGCCAGCAGTCCGTCGGACGTTCGGAATGAGCAGTTCTTC	CASSPSDVRNEQFF
few	NA	13	TRBV27	TRBJ1-5	TGTGCCAGCAGTTCCCGGGTGGGTCAGCCCCAGCATTTT	CASSSRVGQPQHF
NA	TRBD2	17	TRBV7-9	TRBJ2-7	TGTGCCAGCAGCTTATTCCTTGGGGGACTAGCGTCCTACGAGCAGTACTTC	CASSLFLGGLASYEQYF
NA	NA	14	TRBV2	TRBJ1-1	TGTGCCAGCAGCTCCCGGGGCCCCCCGTTAGAAGCTTTCTTT	CASSSRGPPLEAFF
NA	TRBD2	16	TRBV6-1	TRBJ2-3	TGTGCCAGCAGTGCGCTAGCGGGAGAAGGCACAGATACGCAGTATTTT	CASSALAGEGTDTQYF
NA	NA	12	TRBV28	TRBJ1-5	TGTGCCAGCAGTTTTCAGGAGCCGCCCCAGCATTTT	CASSFQEPPQHF
NA	NA	11	TRBV28	TRBJ2-2	TGTGCCAGCAGCCGACGCGGGGAGCTGTTTTTT	CASSRRGELFF
NA	NA	11	TRBV7-8	TRBJ2-5	TGTGCCTGCAGCCCCGCAGAGACCCAGTACTTC	CACSPAETQYF
NA	TRBD1	14	TRBV7-6	TRBJ2-7	TGTGCCAGCAGCTCCCGGACAGGCCCGGACGAGCAGTACTTC	CASSSRTGPDEQYF
NA	NA	15	TRBV25-1	TRBJ2-3	TGTGCCAGCAGTGGGCCGGGAATACACACAGATACGCAGTATTTT	CASSGPGIHTDTQYF
NA	NA	13	TRBV20-1	TRBJ1-4	TGCAGTGCTAGAGGAGGGGGGTCGGAAAAACTGTTTTTT	CSARGGGSEKLFF
NA	TRBD2	17	TRBV4-1	TRBJ2-5	TGCGCCAGCAGCCAAGAAAAGGCTAGCGGGAGAATAGAGACCCAGTACTTC	CASSQEKASGRIETQYF
many	NA	13	TRBV30	TRBJ2-5	TGTGCCTGGAGTGTGGGATTCAGAGAGACCCAGTACTTC	CAWSVGFRETQYF
few	TRBD2	13	TRBV4-1	TRBJ2-1	TGCGCCAGCAGCCAAGGGACTAGAGGGGAGCAGTTCTTC	CASSQGTRGEQFF
NA	NA	13	TRBV3-1	TRBJ1-2	TGTGCCAGCAGCCAAGTCGATAACTATGGCTGCACCTTC	CASSQVDNYGCTF
once	TRBD1	15	TRBV7-3	TRBJ2-3	TGTGCCAGCAGCCTTGAGGCGACAGGGTGCAATACGCAGTATTTT	CASSLEATGCNTQYF
few	TRBD1	15	TRBV2	TRBJ1-2	TGTGCCAGCAGTCGTGAGGGGGCAGAACTAAGTGGCTACACCTTC	CASSREGAELSGYTF
NA	NA	14	TRBV19	TRBJ2-1	TGTGCCAGTACCAGTAGCGAAGGGTATCTTGAGCAGTTCTTC	CASTSSEGYLEQFF
NA	TRBD2	16	TRBV24-1	TRBJ2-1	TGTGCCACCCAGGACCCTTCTAGCGGGATATCCAATGAGCAGTTCTTC	CATQDPSSGISNEQFF
many	NA	16	TRBV4-1	TRBJ2-6	TGCGCCAGCAGCCTCGGCGAGACCTCTGGGGCCAACGTCCTGACTTTC	CASSLGETSGANVLTF
NA	TRBD1	15	TRBV6-6	TRBJ2-3	TGTGCCAGCAGAAAGGAGGACAGGGCGACAGATACGCAGTATTTT	CASRKEDRATDTQYF
NA	NA	17	TRBV7-3	TRBJ2-1	TGTGCCAGCAGCTTAACCCGGGGCGCGGGTTCCTACAATGAGCAGTTCTTC	CASSLTRGAGSYNEQFF
NA	TRBD2	18	TRBV7-9	TRBJ2-5	TGTGCCAGCAGCACAACGGGACTAGCGGGCCCCGAGGTGGAGACCCAGTACTTC	CASSTTGLAGPEVETQYF
NA	NA	16	TRBV2	TRBJ1-5	TGTGCCAGCAGTCCTCACCGCGTAAATAGCAATCAGCCCCAGCATTTT	CASSPHRVNSNQPQHF
NA	TRBD2	14	TRBV7-2	TRBJ2-5	TGTGCCAGCAGATGGCGGGAGGACCTGGGGGAGCAGTACTTC	CASRWREDLGEQYF
NA	NA	12	TRBV20-1	TRBJ2-5	TGCAGTGCTCGGACTAGGGGGGAGACCCAGTACTTC	CSARTRGETQYF
NA	TRBD1	17	TRBV9	TRBJ2-3	TGTGCCAGCAGCGTAGAGGGATTGAGGGGGCTGGGAGATACGCAGTATTTT	CASSVEGLRGLGDTQYF
NA	NA	17	TRBV12-3/TRBV12-4	TRBJ2-5	TGTGCCAGCAGTAATTCGCGACCGGGACACCAGTGGGAGACCCAGTACTTC	CASSNSRPGHQWETQYF
NA	TRBD2	15	TRBV7-2	TRBJ2-5	TGTGCCAGCAGCTTCATCTCTAGCGGTTCAGAGACCCAGTACTTC	CASSFISSGSETQYF
NA	NA	15	TRBV7-6	TRBJ1-1	TGTGCCAGCAGCTTAGACCAAGCCTTGAACACTGAAGCTTTCTTT	CASSLDQALNTEAFF